This T cell receptor beta chain was recovered during a study of blood T cell repertoires in COVID-19. Turning to the study itself: COVID-19 samples collected from the United States, Italy and Spain covered acute and convalescent phases. T cells, B-cell-depleted T cells, or PBMCs supplied cDNA or gDNA.

Per the original methods: Using reference gene primer amplification, nucleated cell counts were estimated. Assay used: immunoSEQ multiplex PCR; TCRdb lists only in-frame clones, some missing. The V and J calls and clone size were taken over from that table, and D and trimming were inferred from the DNA. The sample has about 140,000 clones, around 89% seen once. Followed longitudinally, the Seattle patients had been enrolled during active infection. The CDR3 runs 17 residues. V was cut by 3 bases and J by 6 bases, with 21 bases left in between. Germline CDR1 is MGHDK and CDR2 is SYGVNS. The TCR comes from a human donor with COVID-19, enrolled during active disease. The donor label of this sample is uncertain. Sequenced material: peripheral blood. V and J are TRBV25-1 and TRBJ1-3; the D gene is possibly TRBD1 (6 bases). CDR3 loop: CASSDFREDSAENTIYF. CDR3 DNA: TGTGCCAGCAGTGACTTCCGAGAGGACAGCGCCGAAAACACCATATATTTT.